This TCR beta chain came from a study of shared clonotypes between healthy human individuals. Overall study findings and caveats: Naive subsets tended to show greater estimated richness than memory subsets.

Note on this clone: What it binds is unknown.

CDR1 is MDHEN and CDR2 is SYDVKM in the germline V gene. Trimming removed 7 bases from V and 2 bases from J, with 11 bases in between. The length of the CDR3 is 13 residues. Original methodology: Filtering of immunoSEQ junctional sequences could not match full-length read filtering. Sequencing used immunoSEQ multiplex PCR; TCRdb keeps in-frame clones, though not all of them. Clone size and V and J calls were adopted from that table, with D and trimming inferred from the DNA. The sample yields about 640,000 clones, less than 80% seen once. This rearrangement joins TRBV28 to TRBJ1-2; a weak D match, TRBD1 (5 bases). What was sequenced was memory CD4+ T cells sorted from blood. This sample's subset: CD45RA-negative fraction. The TCR was taken from a young woman in good health. This chain's CDR3 is CASNTGRNYGYTF. The CDR3 coding sequence is TGTGCCAGCAACACGGGGCGCAACTATGGCTACACCTTC.